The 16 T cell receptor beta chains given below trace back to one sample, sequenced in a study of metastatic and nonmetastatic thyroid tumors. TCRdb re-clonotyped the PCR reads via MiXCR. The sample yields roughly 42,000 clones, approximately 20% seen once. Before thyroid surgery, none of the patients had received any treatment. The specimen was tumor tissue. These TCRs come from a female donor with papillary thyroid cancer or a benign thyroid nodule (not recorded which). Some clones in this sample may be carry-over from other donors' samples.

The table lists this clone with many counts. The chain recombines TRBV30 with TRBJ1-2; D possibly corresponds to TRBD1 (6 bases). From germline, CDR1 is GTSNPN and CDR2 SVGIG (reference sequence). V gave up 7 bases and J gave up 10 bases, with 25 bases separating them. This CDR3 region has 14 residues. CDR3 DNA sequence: TGTGCCTTAGGGGGTGGCAGGGTGGTGAGTTCCTACACCTTC. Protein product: CALGGGRVVSSYTF. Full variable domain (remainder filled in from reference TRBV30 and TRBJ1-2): SQTIHQWPATLVQPVGSPLSLECTVEGTSNPNLYWYRQAAGRGLQLLFYSVGIGQISSEVPQNLSASRPQDRQFILSSKKLLLSDSGFYLCALGGGRVVSSYTFGSGTRLTVV.

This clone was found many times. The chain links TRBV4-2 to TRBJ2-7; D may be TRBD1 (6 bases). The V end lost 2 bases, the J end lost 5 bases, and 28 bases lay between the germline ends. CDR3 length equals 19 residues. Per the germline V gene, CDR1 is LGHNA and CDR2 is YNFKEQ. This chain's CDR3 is CASSQQGRRGPGPRDEQYF. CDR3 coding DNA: TGTGCCAGCAGCCAACAGGGGCGACGGGGACCGGGACCTCGTGACGAGCAGTACTTC.

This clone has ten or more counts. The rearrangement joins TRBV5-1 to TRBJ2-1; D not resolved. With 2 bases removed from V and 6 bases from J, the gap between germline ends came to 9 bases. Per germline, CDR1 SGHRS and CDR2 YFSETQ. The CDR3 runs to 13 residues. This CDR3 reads CASSLSSLNEQFF. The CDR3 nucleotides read TGCGCCAGCAGCTTAAGTAGCCTCAATGAGCAGTTCTTC.

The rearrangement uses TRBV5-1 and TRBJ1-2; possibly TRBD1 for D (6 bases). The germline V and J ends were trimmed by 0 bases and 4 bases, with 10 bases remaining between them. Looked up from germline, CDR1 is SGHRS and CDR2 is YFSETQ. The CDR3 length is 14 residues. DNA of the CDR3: TGCGCCAGCAGCTTGGAGGACAGCCTCTATGGCTACACCTTC. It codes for CASSLEDSLYGYTF.

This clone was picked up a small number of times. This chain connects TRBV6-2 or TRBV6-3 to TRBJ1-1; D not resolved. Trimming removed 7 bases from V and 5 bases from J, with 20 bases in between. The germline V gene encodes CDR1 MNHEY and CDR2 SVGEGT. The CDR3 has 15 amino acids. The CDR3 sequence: CASNTIVGGGTEAFF. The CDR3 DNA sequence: TGTGCCAGCAACACAATTGTGGGAGGTGGAACTGAAGCTTTCTTT.

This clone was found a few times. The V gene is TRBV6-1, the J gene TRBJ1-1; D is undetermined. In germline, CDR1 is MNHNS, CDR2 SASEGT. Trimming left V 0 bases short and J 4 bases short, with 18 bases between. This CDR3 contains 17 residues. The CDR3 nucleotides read TGTGCCAGCAGTGAAGCCCTACTAAGGTCCGTCAGCACTGAAGCTTTCTTT. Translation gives CASSEALLRSVSTEAFF.

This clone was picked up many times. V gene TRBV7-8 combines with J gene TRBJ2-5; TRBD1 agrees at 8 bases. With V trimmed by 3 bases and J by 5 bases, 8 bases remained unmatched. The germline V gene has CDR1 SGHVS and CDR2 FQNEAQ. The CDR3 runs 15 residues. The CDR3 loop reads CASSFSSSGGETQYF. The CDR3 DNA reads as TGTGCCAGCAGCTTTTCCTCCTCAGGGGGCGAGACCCAGTACTTC.

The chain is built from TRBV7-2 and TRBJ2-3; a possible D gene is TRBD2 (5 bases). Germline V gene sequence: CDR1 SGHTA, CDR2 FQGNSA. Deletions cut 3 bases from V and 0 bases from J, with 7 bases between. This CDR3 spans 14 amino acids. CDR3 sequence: CASSFGGSTDTQYF. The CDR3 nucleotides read TGTGCCAGCAGCTTCGGCGGGAGCACAGATACGCAGTATTTT.

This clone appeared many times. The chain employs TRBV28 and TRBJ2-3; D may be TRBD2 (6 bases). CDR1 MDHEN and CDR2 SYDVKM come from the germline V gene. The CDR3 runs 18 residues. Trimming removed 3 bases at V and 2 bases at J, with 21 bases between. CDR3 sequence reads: CASSLFSYGGSSTDTQYF. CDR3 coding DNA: TGTGCCAGCAGTTTGTTTTCGTACGGGGGATCGTCCACAGATACGCAGTATTTT.

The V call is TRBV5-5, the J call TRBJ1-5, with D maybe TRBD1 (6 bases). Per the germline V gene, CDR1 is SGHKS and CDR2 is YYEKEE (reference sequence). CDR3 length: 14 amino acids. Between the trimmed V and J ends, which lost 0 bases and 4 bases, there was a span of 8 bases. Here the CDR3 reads CASSLDRVNQPQHF. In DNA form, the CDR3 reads TGTGCCAGCAGCTTGGACAGGGTGAATCAGCCCCAGCATTTT.

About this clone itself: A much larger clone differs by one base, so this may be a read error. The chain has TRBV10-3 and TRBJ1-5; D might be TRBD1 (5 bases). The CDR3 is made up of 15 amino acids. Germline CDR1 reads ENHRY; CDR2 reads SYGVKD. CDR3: CAVSEWGGDNQPQHF. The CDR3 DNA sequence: TGTGCCGTCAGTGAGTGGGGGGGGGACAATCAGCCCCAGCATTTT.

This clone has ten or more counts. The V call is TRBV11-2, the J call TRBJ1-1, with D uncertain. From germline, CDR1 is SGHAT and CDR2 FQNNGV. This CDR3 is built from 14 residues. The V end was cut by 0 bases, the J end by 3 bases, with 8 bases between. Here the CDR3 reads CASSLDNGDTEAFF. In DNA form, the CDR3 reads TGTGCCAGCAGCTTAGACAACGGAGACACTGAAGCTTTCTTT.

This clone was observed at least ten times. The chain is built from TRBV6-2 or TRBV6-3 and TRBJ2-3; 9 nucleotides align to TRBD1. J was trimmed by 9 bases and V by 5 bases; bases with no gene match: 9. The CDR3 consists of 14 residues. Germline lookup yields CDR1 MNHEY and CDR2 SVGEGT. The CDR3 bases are TGTGCCAGCAGTGATATGGGACAGGGCGGCACGCAGTATTTT. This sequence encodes CASSDMGQGGTQYF.

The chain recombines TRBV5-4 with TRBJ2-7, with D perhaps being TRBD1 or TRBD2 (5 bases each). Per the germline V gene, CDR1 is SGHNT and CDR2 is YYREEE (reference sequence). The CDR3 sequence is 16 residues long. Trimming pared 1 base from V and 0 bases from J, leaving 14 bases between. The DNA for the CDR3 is TGTGCCAGCAGCTTGAAGAGGGACGCAAGCTCCTACGAGCAGTACTTC. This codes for CASSLKRDASSYEQYF.

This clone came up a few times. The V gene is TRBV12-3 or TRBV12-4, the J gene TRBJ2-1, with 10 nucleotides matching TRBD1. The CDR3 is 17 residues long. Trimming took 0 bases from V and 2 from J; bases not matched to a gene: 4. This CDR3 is CASSLAFGQGAYNEQFF. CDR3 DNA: TGTGCCAGCAGTTTAGCCTTCGGACAGGGGGCCTACAATGAGCAGTTCTTC.

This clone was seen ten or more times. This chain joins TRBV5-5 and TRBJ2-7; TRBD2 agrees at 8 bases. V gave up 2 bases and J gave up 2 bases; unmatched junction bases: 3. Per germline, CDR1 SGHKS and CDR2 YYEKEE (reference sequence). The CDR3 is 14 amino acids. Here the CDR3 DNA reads TGTGCCAGCAGCTTTACTAGCGGAACCTACGAGCAGTACTTC. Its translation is CASSFTSGTYEQYF. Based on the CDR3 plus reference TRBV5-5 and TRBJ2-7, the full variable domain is DAGVTQSPTHLIKTRGQQVTLRCSPISGHKSVSWYQQVLGQGPQFIFQYYEKEERGRGNFPDRFSARQFPNYSSELNVNALLLGDSALYLCASSFTSGTYEQYFGPGTRLTVT.